This T cell receptor beta chain was recorded in a study of OX40 agonist ivuxolimab in advanced cancers. Regarding the study in general: Ivuxolimab was an agonistic, fully human IgG2 monoclonal antibody directed against OX40 (CD134), a costimulatory receptor. The monotherapy dose-escalation portion (N ≈ 57 patients) of the phase I ivuxolimab trial is reported in the paper. In the dose-escalation cohort, 65% to 90% of patients were male, and the mean age was about 55 years, with a range of about 23 to 90. Of the approximately 54 dose-escalation patients, hepatocellular carcinoma was present in about 20, melanoma in around 15, renal cell carcinoma in 9 and head and neck cancer in 9. Intravenous ivuxolimab was administered to patients every 2 weeks at six dose levels: 0.01, 0.1, 0.3, 1.5, 3 and 10 mg/kg. Prior anti-PD-1, anti-PD-L1 or anti-CTLA-4 therapy was permitted, and approximately 42% of dose-escalation patients had received checkpoint inhibitors. The purpose of peripheral TCRbeta sequencing was to test whether ivuxolimab changed TCR sequence diversity and led to clonal T-cell expansion. Three dose-escalation patients achieved partial responses, one with hepatocellular carcinoma and two with cutaneous melanoma.

For sequencing of the TCRbeta CDR3 region, genomic DNA was extracted from the sorted cells. TCRbeta CDR3 regions were sequenced using the immunoSEQ Assay. Sourced from immuneACCESS, this table was stored by TCRdb with only in-frame sequences that have V and J called. A share of the clones is absent; for the studies checked, an unresolved V gene accounts for under half, and the remainder has no known explanation. The sample table records roughly 120,000 clones; around 91% of these occur just once. Roughly 0.59% of the sample belongs to the ten largest clones. Patients with autoimmune disease history or receiving systemic immunosuppression were excluded from the trial. Peripheral blood for TCR sequencing was collected from all dose cohorts at baseline, on cycle 4 day 1, and on cycle 7 day 1. Samples were obtained from an open-label, multicenter, first-in-human phase I dose-escalation trial of ivuxolimab. Adults with locally advanced or metastatic head and neck squamous cell, hepatocellular, melanoma or renal cell carcinoma were enrolled in the trial. CD4+ and CD8+ T cells were sorted separately from peripheral blood before TCR sequencing.

What the study reported, not specific to this receptor: At doses from 0.1 to 3.0 mg/kg, clonal expansion was seen in both CD4+ and CD8+ blood T cells between baseline and week 6. The antigen specificity of the peripheral T cells that underwent clonal expansion was not determined. After ivuxolimab, more expanded clones were found on average in CD8+ T cells than in CD4+ T cells. In the 0.1-3.0 mg/kg groups, partial responders were among the patients with the lowest normalized peripheral clonal expansion, particularly in CD8+ T cells. Low levels of normalized T-cell clonal expansion were also shown by some nonresponding patients.

Regarding this clone: Its antigen has not been determined. No much larger clone is present one base from it, and per-base qualities are unavailable.

From the cysteine up to the phenylalanine, the CDR3 has a length of 16 residues. Only CDR3 DNA is held: 48 bases, read in frame from base 1. CDR1 and CDR2, per the germline V gene (reference sequence), are SEHNR and FQNEAQ. V and J lose 8 bases and 0 bases, and a span of 16 bases separates them. The TCR was taken from an adult with an advanced solid tumor such as melanoma, head and neck, liver or kidney cancer. Sample: CD4+ or CD8+ T cells sorted from blood, taken in a trial of the OX40 agonist ivuxolimab. Recombination connected TRBV7-9 to TRBJ2-2, with TRBD2 tentatively as D gene (5 bases match). The nucleotides read TGTGCCAGCTCCCCCCGCGGGCACCCGAACACCGGGGAGCTGTTTTTT. It codes for CASSPRGHPNTGELFF.